This entry lists 5 T cell receptor beta chains sequenced from one sample in a study of blood T cells in healthy people across ages. Primers used in a second PCR of roughly 6 to 11 cycles were a sample-barcoded 5' primer and a J-beta primer mix. TCRdb re-analysed the 5' RACE reads in MiXCR, keeping a single row per CDR3 protein. The sample yields about 1.1 million distinct CDR3 sequences, roughly two fifths seen once. The sequencing sample was made of blood. Source of these receptors: a man aged 18 to 29 in good health.

This clonotype was counted once. The CDR3 sequence: CSVNEQGDSNQPQHF. Here the CDR3 DNA reads TGCAGCGTTAACGAACAGGGGGATAGCAATCAGCCCCAGCATTTT. The J gene is TRBJ1-5, the V gene TRBV29-1; the match to TRBD1 covers 8 bases. The CDR3 covers 15 residues. Germline lookup yields CDR1 SQVTM and CDR2 ANQGSEA. Germline trimming cut 5 bases from V and 0 bases from J; bases unmatched to any gene: 6.

The chain links TRBV12-5 to TRBJ1-1; a possible D gene is TRBD1 (6 bases). V lost 5 bases to trimming and J lost 5 bases, with 9 bases between them. The CDR3 extends over 12 amino acids. Germline V gene lookup returns CDR1 LGHNT and CDR2 FRNRAP. The DNA for the CDR3 is TGTGCTAGTGGTAGCGACAGGACTGAAGCTTTCTTT. Protein product: CASGSDRTEAFF.

This chain connects TRBV2 to TRBJ1-6, with D possibly TRBD1 on 6 matching bases. The length of the CDR3 is 15 residues. V was shortened by 0 bases and J by 13 bases, with 16 bases between the two germline ends. The germline CDR1 and CDR2 sequences are SNHLY and FYNNEI. CDR3 in DNA: TGTGCCAGCAGTGAAGCGTTTACAGGGTCATCTCCCCTCCACTTT. Protein product: CASSEAFTGSSPLHF. Full variable domain (rest looked up from reference TRBV2 and TRBJ1-6): EPEVTQTPSHQVTQMGQEVILRCVPISNHLYFYWYRQILGQKVEFLVSFYNNEISEKSEIFDDQFSVERPDGSNFTLKIRSTKLEDSAMYFCASSEAFTGSSPLHFGNGTRLTVT.

The rearrangement joins TRBV20-1 to TRBJ1-2; D is uncertain. Germline CDR1 and CDR2: DFQATT and SNEGSKA (reference sequence). V was pared by 6 bases and J by 3 bases, with 11 bases between. The CDR3 is made up of 12 amino acids. CDR3 in amino acids: CSATTGYYGYTF. The CDR3 nucleotides read TGCAGTGCCACAACGGGTTACTATGGCTACACCTTC.

The chain recombines TRBV24-1 with TRBJ2-4; D remains ambiguous. This CDR3 is built from 15 residues. The germline gives CDR1 KGHDR, CDR2 SFDVKD. Trimming took off 2 bases at V and 2 bases at J, with 9 bases between the two ends. The CDR3 here is CATSDSQLTKNIQYF. In nucleotides, the CDR3 is TGTGCCACCAGTGATTCGCAGTTGACCAAAAACATTCAGTACTTC.